These 29 T cell receptor beta chains share one sample of origin, sequenced in a study of blood T cell repertoires in COVID-19. Assay used: immunoSEQ multiplex PCR; TCRdb lists only in-frame clones, some missing. Altogether fewer than 300,000 clones are present, about 86% being singletons, with the ten largest covering approximately 12%. The sequenced sample consisted of peripheral blood. The receptors here all came from a woman aged 25 to 39 with COVID-19, enrolled during active disease.

V gene TRBV6-4 combines with J gene TRBJ1-1; D perhaps matches TRBD1 (5 bases). V lost 2 bases, J lost 11 bases, and 9 bases lay in between. The germline V gene encodes CDR1 MRHNA and CDR2 SNTAGT. CDR3 length equals 11 residues. The CDR3 loop reads CASSDNRGAFF. The CDR3 coding sequence is TGTGCCAGCAGTGACAACCGGGGGGCTTTCTTT.

This clone is a singleton in its sample. V is TRBV6-5 and J is TRBJ2-2; no firm D call. CDR1 and CDR2 from the germline V gene are MNHEY and SVGAGI. The CDR3 loop spans 14 amino acids. Deletions cut 3 bases from V and 4 bases from J, with 9 bases between. CDR3 residues: CASSYDSGTGELFF. CDR3 sequence (DNA): TGTGCCAGCAGTTATGACTCTGGCACCGGGGAGCTGTTTTTT.

The chain carries TRBV5-5 and TRBJ1-2; 8 nucleotides align to TRBD1. Unmatched junction bases numbered 5, after V lost 2 bases and J lost 5 bases. Germline V gene sequence: CDR1 SGHKS, CDR2 YYEKEE (reference sequence). This CDR3 comprises 14 residues. The CDR3 loop is CASSFGQGWYGYTF. The CDR3 DNA reads TGTGCCAGCAGCTTCGGACAGGGTTGGTATGGCTACACCTTC.

The rearrangement uses TRBV4-1 and TRBJ2-3, with D possibly being TRBD1 (5 bases). The CDR3 consists of 18 residues. Germline CDR1 reads MGHRA; CDR2 reads YSYEKL. V gave up 4 bases and J gave up 2 bases, with 22 bases separating them. The chain's CDR3 is CASSLHSPTGRTTDTQYF. For the CDR3, the DNA is TGCGCCAGCAGCCTCCATTCCCCCACAGGACGGACCACAGATACGCAGTATTTT.

This clone was picked up a small number of times. V and J are TRBV6-6 and TRBJ2-3; 8 bases line up with TRBD2. Germline loops: CDR1 MNHNY, CDR2 SVGAGI (reference sequence). V shed 5 bases, J shed 1 base, and the junction held 11 bases outside the gene matches. There are 17 residues in the CDR3. The CDR3 loop reads CASSQNPGLGGTDTQYF. The CDR3 bases are TGTGCCAGCAGTCAGAATCCGGGACTAGGAGGCACAGATACGCAGTATTTT.

The rearrangement joins TRBV28 to TRBJ2-1; D remains ambiguous. V shed 3 bases and J shed 2 bases, with 5 bases lying between them. Germline V gives CDR1 MDHEN, CDR2 SYDVKM. The CDR3 is 13 residues long. Written as DNA, the CDR3 is TGTGCCAGCAGTTTGAGGACCTACAATGAGCAGTTCTTC. Encoded protein: CASSLRTYNEQFF.

The V and J genes are TRBV3-1 (or the pseudogene TRBV3-2) and TRBJ1-1; D is ambiguous. Trimming removed 0 bases at V and 4 bases at J, with 6 bases between. The CDR3 consists of 13 residues. Germline V lookup: CDR1 LGHDT, CDR2 YNNKEL (reference sequence). CDR3 protein: CASSQDWATEAFF. The DNA of the CDR3 is TGTGCCAGCAGCCAAGATTGGGCCACTGAAGCTTTCTTT.

This rearrangement joins TRBV5-1 to TRBJ2-7; possibly TRBD1 for D (6 bases). The V end was cut by 0 bases, the J end by 3 bases, with 10 bases between. The CDR3 is made up of 14 amino acids. Germline V CDR1 and CDR2: SGHRS, YFSETQ. CDR3 DNA: TGCGCCAGCAGCTTGGGTGGACAGAGCTACGAGCAGTACTTC. This sequence encodes CASSLGGQSYEQYF.

V and J are TRBV28 and TRBJ1-4; 7 positions match TRBD1. This CDR3 comprises 15 residues. Germline CDR1 is MDHEN and CDR2 is SYDVKM. V was clipped by 2 bases and J by 4 bases; unmatched bases: 4. CDR3: CASSLTGVINEKLFF. For the CDR3, the DNA is TGTGCCAGCAGTTTAACAGGGGTCATTAATGAAAAACTGTTTTTT.

The chain carries TRBV19 and TRBJ2-7; 10 nucleotides agree with TRBD1. The CDR3 extends over 15 amino acids. Germline V lookup: CDR1 LNHDA, CDR2 SQIVND (reference sequence). The J segment lost 6 bases and the V segment lost 3 bases, leaving 8 bases of the junction unmatched. CDR3 sequence (DNA): TGTGCCAGTAGTATCCCGGGACAGGGGTTTATCGAGCAGTACTTC. This codes for CASSIPGQGFIEQYF.

The chain employs TRBV2 and TRBJ1-2, with 10 bases lining up with TRBD1. Per the germline V gene, CDR1 is SNHLY and CDR2 is FYNNEI. With 8 bases clipped from V and 9 bases from J, the junction kept 9 bases outside the gene matches. The CDR3 runs 13 residues. In DNA, the CDR3 is TGTGCCAGCCTGCTAGACAGGGGGCAGAGCTACACCTTC. Translation gives CASLLDRGQSYTF.

For this clone: The sample carries other DNA sequences with the same CDR3. The gene calls are TRBV5-1 and TRBJ1-2; possibly TRBD1 for D (6 bases). This CDR3 is 13 amino acids long. CDR1 and CDR2 (germline): SGHRS, YFSETQ. Trimming pared 0 bases from V and 6 bases from J, leaving 9 bases between. The CDR3 reads CASSLVSGDGYTF. CDR3 DNA: TGCGCCAGCAGCTTGGTTTCAGGGGATGGCTACACCTTC.

The chain is built from TRBV15 and TRBJ2-7; 13 bases align to TRBD2. V trimming: 2 bases; J trimming: 7 bases; junction bases outside the gene matches: 8. The germline V gene has CDR1 LNHNV and CDR2 YYDKDF (reference sequence). The CDR3 extends over 16 amino acids. The CDR3 region has the DNA TGTGCCACCAGCAGACTCCTCGGACTAGCGGGGGAAGAGCAGTACTTC. This sequence encodes CATSRLLGLAGEEQYF.

The chain recombines TRBV15 with TRBJ1-2; D gene unclear. Trimming cost V 5 bases and J 6 bases, with 13 bases left between them. Per the germline V gene, CDR1 is LNHNV and CDR2 is YYDKDF (reference sequence). The CDR3 consists of 13 residues. Here the CDR3 DNA reads TGTGCCACCAGCCACGCGTTCATACATGGCTACACCTTC. This translates into CATSHAFIHGYTF.

The chain uses TRBV7-7 and TRBJ2-1, with 9 bases aligning to TRBD2. The CDR3 has 16 residues. Trimming removed 5 bases from V and 5 bases from J; junction bases left unmatched: 10. Germline V gene lookup returns CDR1 SSHAT and CDR2 FNYEAQ (reference sequence). CDR3: CASSPGWSGGNNEQFF. For the CDR3, the DNA is TGTGCCAGCAGCCCCGGGTGGAGCGGGGGGAACAATGAGCAGTTCTTC.

The chain couples TRBV30 to TRBJ2-1; TRBD2 agrees at 12 bases. The CDR3 has 16 residues. Germline loops: CDR1 GTSNPN, CDR2 SVGIG (reference sequence). V was clipped by 2 bases and J by 7 bases; unmatched bases: 9. CDR3 sequence: CAWSPLPSGGANEQFF. The CDR3 region has the DNA TGTGCCTGGAGTCCCCTTCCTAGCGGGGGGGCTAATGAGCAGTTCTTC. The whole variable domain, filled in from reference TRBV30 and TRBJ2-1, reads SQTIHQWPATLVQPVGSPLSLECTVEGTSNPNLYWYRQAAGRGLQLLFYSVGIGQISSEVPQNLSASRPQDRQFILSSKKLLLSDSGFYLCAWSPLPSGGANEQFFGPGTRLTVL.

This clone has a single count. J is TRBJ2-1 and V is TRBV6-4, with D tentatively TRBD2 (6 bases). Germline V gene lookup returns CDR1 MRHNA and CDR2 SNTAGT. V was cut by 6 bases and J by 0 bases, with 9 bases left in between. The CDR3 loop spans 14 amino acids. The DNA of the CDR3 is TGTGCCAGCAGCCGGGAGTTCTCCTACAATGAGCAGTTCTTC. It encodes CASSREFSYNEQFF.

This rearrangement joins TRBV28 to TRBJ2-1; TRBD2 agrees at 9 bases. Germline V gene lookup returns CDR1 MDHEN and CDR2 SYDVKM. The CDR3 covers 14 residues. Trimming cost V 6 bases and J 12 bases; bases outside gene matches: 12. DNA for the CDR3: TGTGCCAGCAGCTCCCGACTAGCGGACTCAACGCAGTTCTTC. As protein: CASSSRLADSTQFF.

The V and J genes are TRBV27 and TRBJ1-5; 8 positions match TRBD1. The CDR3 has 14 residues. The V gene's germline CDR1 is MNHEY and CDR2 SMNVEV (reference sequence). The V segment lost 5 bases and the J segment 3 bases; nucleotides outside the gene matches: 3. The DNA of the CDR3 is TGTGCCAGCAGTCAGGGGGCGTCCAATCAGCCCCAGCATTTT. It codes for CASSQGASNQPQHF.

The rearrangement joins TRBV11-2 to TRBJ2-7; D remains ambiguous. The CDR3 is 12 amino acids. Germline V gene data show CDR1 as SGHAT and CDR2 as FQNNGV. Trimming stripped 5 bases from V and 2 bases from J, with 7 bases between. The CDR3 loop reads CASSPNTYEQYF. CDR3 nucleotide sequence: TGTGCCAGCAGCCCGAACACCTACGAGCAGTACTTC.

V and J are TRBV14 and TRBJ1-1, with D hard to call. V was cut by 4 bases and J by 5 bases, with 8 bases left in between. Germline loops: CDR1 SGHDN, CDR2 FVKESK. CDR3 length: 12 residues. Written as DNA, the CDR3 is TGTGCCAGCAGCCGAGGGTGGACTGAAGCTTTCTTT. Amino acids: CASSRGWTEAFF.

This rearrangement joins TRBV9 to TRBJ2-7, with 8 bases identical to TRBD1. Germline V lookup: CDR1 SGDLS, CDR2 YYNGEE. Trimming cost V 3 bases and J 1 base; bases outside gene matches: 3. This CDR3 has 14 residues. The DNA for the CDR3 is TGTGCCAGCAGCGGAAGGGACAGGTCCTACGAGCAGTACTTC. Translating it yields CASSGRDRSYEQYF.

The genes are TRBV7-2 and TRBJ2-1; 8 positions match TRBD1. In germline, CDR1 is SGHTA, CDR2 FQGNSA. The CDR3 length is 13 residues. The V segment lost 5 bases and the J segment 15 bases; nucleotides outside the gene matches: 12. CDR3 bases: TGTGCCAGCAGCCCAAAAAAGGACAGGGACGGGTTCTTC. Its translation: CASSPKKDRDGFF.

V gene TRBV5-1 combines with J gene TRBJ2-1, with D tentatively TRBD2 (6 bases). V was clipped by 0 bases and J by 10 bases, with 11 bases between them. This CDR3 comprises 13 residues. Germline V lookup: CDR1 SGHRS, CDR2 YFSETQ. The CDR3: CASSLERAGEQFF. The CDR3 DNA sequence: TGCGCCAGCAGCTTGGAGAGGGCGGGGGAGCAGTTCTTC.

This rearrangement joins TRBV2 to TRBJ2-3; possible D gene TRBD2, 6 bases. Germline values: CDR1 SNHLY, CDR2 FYNNEI. This CDR3 is built from 14 residues. V lost 7 bases and J lost 3, with 14 bases in between. The CDR3 sequence is CASNGLMITDTQYF. The CDR3 DNA reads as TGTGCCAGCAACGGACTAATGATTACAGATACGCAGTATTTT. The variable domain in full, with the rest retrieved from reference TRBV2 and TRBJ2-3, is EPEVTQTPSHQVTQMGQEVILRCVPISNHLYFYWYRQILGQKVEFLVSFYNNEISEKSEIFDDQFSVERPDGSNFTLKIRSTKLEDSAMYFCASNGLMITDTQYFGPGTRLTVL.

The chain carries TRBV5-1 and TRBJ2-2; 10 bases align to TRBD1. With 4 bases clipped from V and 3 bases from J, the junction kept 24 bases outside the gene matches. The length of the CDR3 is 22 residues. The germline gives CDR1 SGHRS, CDR2 YFSETQ. The CDR3 sequence is CASSVGVLRDRGRIGHTGELFF. CDR3 sequence (DNA): TGCGCCAGCAGCGTGGGGGTTTTAAGGGACAGGGGTAGGATTGGGCACACCGGGGAGCTGTTTTTT. Variable domain in full (rest from reference TRBV5-1 and TRBJ2-2): KAGVTQTPRYLIKTRGQQVTLSCSPISGHRSVSWYQQTPGQGLQFLFEYFSETQRNKGNFPGRFSGRQFSNSRSEMNVSTLELGDSALYLCASSVGVLRDRGRIGHTGELFFGEGSRLTVL.

The gene calls are TRBV15 and TRBJ1-1; TRBD1 matches at 10 bases. V was clipped by 1 base and J by 11 bases; unmatched bases: 4. This CDR3 contains 13 residues. Germline CDR1 and CDR2: LNHNV and YYDKDF (reference sequence). DNA of the CDR3: TGTGCCACCAGCAGAGGGGACAGGGGCGACGCTTTCTTT. Protein product: CATSRGDRGDAFF.

The chain recombines TRBV19 with TRBJ2-3; 7 bases align to TRBD2. Looked up from germline, CDR1 is LNHDA and CDR2 is SQIVND (reference sequence). The V segment lost 5 bases and the J segment 10 bases; nucleotides outside the gene matches: 12. The CDR3 is made up of 14 amino acids. CDR3 sequence (DNA): TGTGCCAGTAGTGACCCCCTGACTAGCTCCGCGCAGTATTTT. This translates into CASSDPLTSSAQYF.

The chain has TRBV28 and TRBJ1-1; TRBD1 agrees at 8 bases. Germline lookup yields CDR1 MDHEN and CDR2 SYDVKM. The ends lost 4 bases at V and 1 base at J; junction bases unmatched: 5. The CDR3 extends over 15 amino acids. The CDR3 coding sequence is TGTGCCAGCAGTTCAACCGACAGGGGGAACACTGAAGCTTTCTTT. This codes for CASSSTDRGNTEAFF.